The clone carrying this T cell receptor (beta chain) has only one observation. Its antigen is unidentified. These data originate in a study of shared clonotypes between healthy human individuals. Study-level points and caveats: Against clonotypes common to all four donors, non-shared ones had lower generation probabilities.

All donors were Caucasian adults living in Nashville, Tennessee. In replicate PCRs of sorted subsets, roughly 200 ng DNA, tens of thousands of T cell genomes, was used. The protocol was immunoSEQ multiplex PCR, while the TCRdb copy is restricted to in-frame clones and leaves out a portion. In the table there are around 690,000 clones, roughly 91% of which are singletons. V was cut by 5 bases and J by 9 bases, with 14 bases left in between. In germline, CDR1 is SEHNR, CDR2 FQNEAQ (reference sequence). This CDR3 region has 13 residues. This TCR derives from a young man in good health. Some clones in this sample may be carry-over from other donors' samples. This chain connects TRBV7-9 to TRBJ2-1, with D unresolved. The specimen was memory CD8+ T cells from PBMCs. Subset given: CD45RO+ cells pooled with CCR7-negative TemRA cells. This chain's CDR3 is CASSPYEVGEQFF. In nucleotides, the CDR3 is TGTGCCAGCAGCCCCTATGAGGTGGGTGAGCAGTTCTTC.